This TCR beta chain was sequenced for a study of shared clonotypes between healthy human individuals. Study overall: A couple of women and a few men aged 18 to 49 made up the donors. Whole-study results and caveats: Only a few donors were included, so the genetic and exposure-history diversity represented was limited.

Comment on this clone: Its specificity is unknown.

J was trimmed by 9 bases and V by 0 bases; bases with no gene match: 8. The CDR3 totals 16 residues. Germline V CDR1 and CDR2: SGHRS, YFSETQ. An even split of each subset's genomic DNA across several immunoSEQ plates was performed. Here immunoSEQ multiplex PCR was the method, and the copy in TCRdb shows in-frame clones only, minus some. The sample carries approximately 1,000,000 clones, about 80% recorded once. What was sequenced was memory CD4+ T cells from PBMCs. As for subset: CD45RA-negative fraction. The sequence was collected from a man aged 18 to 35 in good health. Some clones in this sample may be carry-over from other donors' samples. The V and J genes are TRBV5-1 and TRBJ2-1, with 11 positions matching TRBD2. The CDR3 protein is CASSLATSGIIGEQFF. The CDR3 DNA reads TGCGCCAGCAGCTTGGCGACTAGCGGGATCATTGGTGAGCAGTTCTTC.